In its sample, the clone carrying this T cell receptor (beta chain) was seen a few times. What it recognizes is unknown. The CDR3 spans 15 residues. The V end lost 5 bases, the J end lost 2 bases, and 15 bases lay between the germline ends. Germline V CDR1 and CDR2: LGHNT, FRNRAP. These data belong to a study of blood T cells in healthy people across ages. Regarding the study as a whole: Whereas aged donors had fewer naive CD4+ cells, long-lived donors had more of them and higher diversity.

Next came a second PCR, run for roughly 6 to 11 cycles, which used a sample-barcoded 5' primer along with a J-beta primer mix. TCRdb analysed the 5' RACE reads with MiXCR anew, one entry per CDR3 protein. Of about 1.4 million distinct CDR3 sequences in the sample, 45% to 70% were seen once. Input material: blood. The sequence came from a young man in good health. V usage is TRBV12-5 and J usage is TRBJ2-5; D is undetermined. CDR3 amino acids: CASGKPGPKQETQYF. The CDR3 nucleotides read TGTGCTAGTGGTAAACCGGGCCCGAAACAAGAGACCCAGTACTTC.